What follows describes a single TCR beta chain. Its target antigen remains unknown. The record has no base qualities; no much larger clone is one base away. This sample is part of a study of T-cell memory formation after mild COVID-19 (dated by TCRdb to 2020 to 2022). With regard to the full study: TCR sequence clusters from the two donors were largely donor specific. In a couple of donors, T-cell clones that expanded and contracted after mild COVID-19 were tracked by sequencing TCRalpha and TCRbeta repertoires over time. Two young, previously healthy adult volunteers made up the cohort, one male and one female. Broad study findings and their caveats: Contracting CD4+ clones were located mainly in the CM and EM memory subsets, whereas CD8+ clones were found to be enriched in EMRA. Some responding clones were detected in pre-infection memory, which suggested that pre-existing cross-reactive memory T cells had joined the SARS-CoV-2 response. The study included only a couple of mild cases, and larger cohorts that include severe cases with pre-infection samples were judged to be necessary. SARS-CoV-2 specificity was not confirmed for the second-wave clones peaking on day 37. Clones that contracted from day 15 to 85 showed balanced CD4/CD8 phenotypes, whereas a second wave of clones that expanded from day 15 to 37 leaned towards CD4+.

Ficoll-Paque density gradient centrifugation was the method used to isolate PBMCs. Trimming removed 2 bases from V and 2 bases from J, leaving 10 bases between the germline ends. In the germline V gene (reference sequence), CDR1 corresponds to LGHDT and CDR2 to YNNKEL. From its cysteine to its phenylalanine, the CDR3 spans 16 amino acids. Here the CDR3 DNA is all that survives: 48 bases in frame from base 1. Sequencer: Illumina NovaSeq 6000. TCRalpha and TCRbeta cDNA libraries were built by 5'RACE with constant-segment primers, adding sample barcodes and unique molecular identifiers. Trizol reagent was used to extract RNA from every sample. Libraries were amplified in two PCR steps, with a second sample barcode and Illumina TruSeq adapters added in the second step. Sequencing of the libraries was done on an Illumina NovaSeq, producing 2 x 150 bp paired-end reads. Per the source publication's procedure: Reads were demultiplexed and collapsed into UMI-guided consensus sequences with migec v1.2.7. Using mixcr v2.1.11, UMI consensuses were aligned to TRA and TRB V and J templates and then assembled into clonotypes. Clonotypes were classified as expanded or contracted when called significant by both edgeR and NoisET, with noise models trained on biological replicates. For edgeR calls, the cutoffs were a false discovery rate-adjusted p below 0.01 and a log2 fold-change threshold of 1. As an exploratory analysis of dynamics, max-normalized trajectories of the 1000 most abundant clonotypes were examined with PCA combined with hierarchical clustering. Separately sequenced CD4+ and CD8+ repertoires were used to assign a CD4 or CD8 phenotype to each responding clone. Clones were called with MiXCR by TCRdb after fastp trimmed the public reads at Q25, and only in-frame beta chains were retained. Rows are combined by CDR3 protein, so each entry shows the most common genes and DNA. The V and J calls and clone size are TCRdb's, not the authors'. The sample table shows hundreds of thousands of distinct CDR3 sequences, and roughly 21% are seen once. The leading ten clones occupy around an eighth of the sample.

Source material: PBMCs or a T cell subset sorted from them (not recorded which). The V and J segments used are TRBV3-1 and TRBJ2-6, with TRBD1 tentatively as D gene (6 bases match). The TCR originated in an adult woman who had mild COVID-19 (a few samples of this study predate the infection). The sample titles of this study are shuffled in the database, so cell type and time point are left out; the donor was told from shared clones. The CDR3 region reads CASSQPHRAGANVLTF. The bases are TGTGCCAGCAGCCAACCGCACAGGGCTGGGGCCAACGTCCTGACTTTC.